This paragraph reports one T cell receptor beta chain. This record belongs to a study of blood T cell repertoires in COVID-19. The CDR3 sequence is 16 residues long. CDR1 and CDR2 from the germline V gene are LNHDA and SQIVND (reference sequence). After removal of 5 bases from V and 6 bases from J, the junction contained 10 bases not matched to a gene. Assay: immunoSEQ multiplex PCR; the TCRdb copy retains only in-frame clones and omits some. The sample shows 160,000 or so clones, roughly 87% of them seen only once. The sample comprised peripheral blood. V gene TRBV19 combines with J gene TRBJ1-5; TRBD1 matches 10 bases. This receptor was obtained from a woman in her sixties or seventies with acute or convalescent COVID-19. The chain's CDR3 is CASSVPWDRGTQPQHF. Written as DNA, the CDR3 is TGTGCCAGTAGTGTACCTTGGGACAGGGGTACTCAGCCCCAGCATTTT.